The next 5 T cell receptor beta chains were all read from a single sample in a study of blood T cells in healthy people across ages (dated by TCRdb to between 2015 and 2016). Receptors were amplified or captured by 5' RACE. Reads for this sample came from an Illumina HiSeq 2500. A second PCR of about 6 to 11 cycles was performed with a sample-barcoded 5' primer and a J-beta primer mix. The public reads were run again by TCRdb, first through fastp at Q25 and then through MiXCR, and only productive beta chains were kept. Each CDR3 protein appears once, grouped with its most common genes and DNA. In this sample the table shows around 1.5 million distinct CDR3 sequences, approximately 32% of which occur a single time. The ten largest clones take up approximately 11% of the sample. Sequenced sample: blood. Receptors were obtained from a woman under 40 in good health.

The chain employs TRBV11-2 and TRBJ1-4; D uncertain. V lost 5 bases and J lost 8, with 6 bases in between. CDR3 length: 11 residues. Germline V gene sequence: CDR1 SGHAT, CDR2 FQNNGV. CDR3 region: CASSIFEKLFF. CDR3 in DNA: TGTGCCAGCAGCATATTCGAAAAACTGTTTTTT.

CDR3 sequence: CASSPRPVTRVGEQYF. CDR3 nucleotides: TGCGCCAGCAGCCCAAGACCGGTTACTAGAGTTGGCGAGCAGTACTTC. The chain recombines TRBV4-1 with TRBJ2-4; maybe TRBD2 (5 bases). The assigned J gene may be wrong: the sequence end matches TRBJ2-7 better. The CDR3 is 16 amino acids. Germline-derived CDR1 and CDR2 are MGHRA and YSYEKL.

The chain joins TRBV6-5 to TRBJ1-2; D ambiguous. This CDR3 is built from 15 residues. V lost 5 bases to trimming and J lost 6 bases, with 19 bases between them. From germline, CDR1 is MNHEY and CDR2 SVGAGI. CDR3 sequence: CASSANSLLSNGYTF. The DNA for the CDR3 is TGTGCCAGCAGTGCCAACAGCCTTCTCTCTAATGGCTACACCTTC.

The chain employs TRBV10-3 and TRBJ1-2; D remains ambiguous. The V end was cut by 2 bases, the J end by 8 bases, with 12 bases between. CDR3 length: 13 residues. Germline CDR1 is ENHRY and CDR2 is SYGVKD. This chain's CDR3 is CAISEMDTRGYTF. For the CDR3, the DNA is TGTGCCATCAGTGAGATGGATACGAGGGGCTACACCTTC.

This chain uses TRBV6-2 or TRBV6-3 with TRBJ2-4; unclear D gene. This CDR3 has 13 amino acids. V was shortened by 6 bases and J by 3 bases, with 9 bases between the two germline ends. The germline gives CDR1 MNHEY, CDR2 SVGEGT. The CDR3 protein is CASRESSKNIQYF. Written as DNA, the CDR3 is TGTGCCAGCAGGGAGTCTAGCAAAAACATTCAGTACTTC.